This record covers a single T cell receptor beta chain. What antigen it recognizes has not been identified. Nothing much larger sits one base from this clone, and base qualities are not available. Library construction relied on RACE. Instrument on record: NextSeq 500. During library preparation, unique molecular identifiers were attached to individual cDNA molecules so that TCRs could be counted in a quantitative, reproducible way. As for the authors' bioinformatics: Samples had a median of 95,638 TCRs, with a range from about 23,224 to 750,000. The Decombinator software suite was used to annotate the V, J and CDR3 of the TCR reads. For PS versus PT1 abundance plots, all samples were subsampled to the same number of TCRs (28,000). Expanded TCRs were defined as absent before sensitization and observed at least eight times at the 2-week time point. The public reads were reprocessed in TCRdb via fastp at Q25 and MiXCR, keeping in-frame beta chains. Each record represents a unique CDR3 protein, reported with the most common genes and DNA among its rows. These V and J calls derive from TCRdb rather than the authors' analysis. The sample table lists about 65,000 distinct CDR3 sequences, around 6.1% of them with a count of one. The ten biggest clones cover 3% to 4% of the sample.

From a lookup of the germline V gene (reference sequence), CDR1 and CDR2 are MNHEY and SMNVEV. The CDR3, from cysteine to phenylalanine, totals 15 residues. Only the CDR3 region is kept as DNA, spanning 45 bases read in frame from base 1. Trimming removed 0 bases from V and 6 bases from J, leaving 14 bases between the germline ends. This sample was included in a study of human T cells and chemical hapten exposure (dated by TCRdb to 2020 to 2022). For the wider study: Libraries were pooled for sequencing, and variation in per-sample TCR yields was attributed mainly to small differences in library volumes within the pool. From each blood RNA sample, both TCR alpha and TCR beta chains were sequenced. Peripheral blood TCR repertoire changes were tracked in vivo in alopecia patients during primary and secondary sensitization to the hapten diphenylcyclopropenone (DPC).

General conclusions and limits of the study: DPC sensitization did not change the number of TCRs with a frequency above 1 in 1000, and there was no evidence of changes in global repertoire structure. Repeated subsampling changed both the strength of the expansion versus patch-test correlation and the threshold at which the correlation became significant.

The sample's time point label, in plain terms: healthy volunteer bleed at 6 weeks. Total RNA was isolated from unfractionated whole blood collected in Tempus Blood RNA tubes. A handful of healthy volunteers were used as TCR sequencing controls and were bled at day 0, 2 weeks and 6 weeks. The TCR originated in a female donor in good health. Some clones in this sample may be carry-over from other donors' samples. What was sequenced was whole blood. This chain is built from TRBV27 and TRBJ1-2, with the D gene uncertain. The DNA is TGTGCCAGCAGTTTATCGAGGGCTAGCATGGATGGCTACACCTTC. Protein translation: CASSLSRASMDGYTF.